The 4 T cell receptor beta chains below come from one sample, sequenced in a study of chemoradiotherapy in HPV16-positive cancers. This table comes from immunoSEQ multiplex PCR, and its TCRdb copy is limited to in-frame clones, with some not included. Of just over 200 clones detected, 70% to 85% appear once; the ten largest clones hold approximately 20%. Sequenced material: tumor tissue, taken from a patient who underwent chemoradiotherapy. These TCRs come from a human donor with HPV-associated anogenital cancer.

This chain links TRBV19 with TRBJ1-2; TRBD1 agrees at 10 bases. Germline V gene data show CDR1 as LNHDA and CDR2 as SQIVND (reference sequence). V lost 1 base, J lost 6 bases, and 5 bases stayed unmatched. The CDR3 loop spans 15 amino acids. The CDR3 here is CASSIVPGQGNGYTF. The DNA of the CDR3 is TGTGCCAGTAGTATAGTTCCGGGACAGGGGAATGGCTACACCTTC.

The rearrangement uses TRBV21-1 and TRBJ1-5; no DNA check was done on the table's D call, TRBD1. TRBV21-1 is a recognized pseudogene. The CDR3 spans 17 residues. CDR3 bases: TGTGCCAGCAGCAAAGCAAGTGGGACAGAAAGCAATCAGCCCCAGCATTTT. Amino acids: CASSKASGTESNQPQHF.

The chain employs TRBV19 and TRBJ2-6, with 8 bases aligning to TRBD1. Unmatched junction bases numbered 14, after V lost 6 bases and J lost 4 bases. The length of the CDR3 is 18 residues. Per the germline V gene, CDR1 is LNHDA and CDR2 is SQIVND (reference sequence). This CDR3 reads CASRALGQGLQGANVLTF. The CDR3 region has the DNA TGTGCCAGTAGGGCCCTTGGACAGGGCCTTCAGGGGGCCAACGTCCTGACTTTC. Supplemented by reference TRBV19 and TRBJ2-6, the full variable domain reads DGGITQSPKYLFRKEGQNVTLSCEQNLNHDAMYWYRQDPGQGLRLIYYSQIVNDFQKGDIAEGYSVSREKKESFPLTVTSAQKNPTAFYLCASRALGQGLQGANVLTFGAGSRLTVL.

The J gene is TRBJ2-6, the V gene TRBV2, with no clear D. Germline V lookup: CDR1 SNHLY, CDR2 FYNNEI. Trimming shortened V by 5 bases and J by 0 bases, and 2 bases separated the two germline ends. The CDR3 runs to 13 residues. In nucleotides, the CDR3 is TGTGCCAGCAGTTTCTCTGGGGCCAACGTCCTGACTTTC. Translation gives CASSFSGANVLTF.